The 5 T cell receptor beta chains below were found in one sample sequenced in a study of blood T cell repertoires in COVID-19. Here immunoSEQ multiplex PCR was the method, and the copy in TCRdb shows in-frame clones only, minus some. Here the sample spans fewer than 150,000 clones, 60% to 85% being singletons. The source material was peripheral blood. These TCRs come from a man between 70 and 80 years old with acute or convalescent COVID-19.

This sequence joins TRBV10-3 and TRBJ2-2; D may be TRBD1 (5 bases). Germline V gene lookup returns CDR1 ENHRY and CDR2 SYGVKD. The CDR3 has 13 residues. The V end lost 3 bases, the J end lost 7 bases, and 9 bases lay between the germline ends. The CDR3 DNA is TGTGCCATCAGTGAAATAGGGGACGGGGAGCTGTTTTTT. Protein sequence: CAISEIGDGELFF.

V is TRBV12-3 or TRBV12-4 and J is TRBJ1-2; a weak D match, TRBD1 (5 bases). V shed 3 bases and J shed 7 bases, with 12 bases lying between them. CDR3 length: 13 residues. The CDR3 DNA is TGTGCCAGCAGTTTCCAGGGTGAAGGTGGCTACACCTTC. This codes for CASSFQGEGGYTF.

This chain joins TRBV9 and TRBJ1-3; perhaps TRBD1 as D (5 bases). The CDR3 is 15 residues long. Germline CDR1 is SGDLS and CDR2 is YYNGEE. Trimming stripped 0 bases from V and 2 bases from J, with 9 bases between. CDR3 residues: CASSVGGVTGNTIYF. The CDR3 DNA follows: TGTGCCAGCAGCGTAGGGGGGGTTACTGGAAACACCATATATTTT.

This chain links TRBV19 with TRBJ1-1, with 7 bases that match TRBD1. J lost 1 base, V lost 3 bases, and 5 bases had no gene match. The CDR3 length is 15 residues. Germline lookup yields CDR1 LNHDA and CDR2 SQIVND (reference sequence). As DNA, the CDR3 is TGTGCCAGTAGTATCTTGCAGGGGGGGAACACTGAAGCTTTCTTT. Encoded protein: CASSILQGGNTEAFF.

The J gene is TRBJ2-7, the V gene TRBV7-2; no definite D call. V lost 3 bases and J lost 4, with 7 bases in between. This CDR3 region has 12 residues. Germline V gene lookup returns CDR1 SGHTA and CDR2 FQGNSA. In nucleotides, the CDR3 is TGTGCCAGCAGCTTCCACCGGTACGAGCAGTACTTC. It is translated as CASSFHRYEQYF. The full variable domain, rest sourced from reference TRBV7-2 and TRBJ2-7, is GAGVSQSPSNKVTEKGKDVELRCDPISGHTALYWYRQSLGQGLEFLIYFQGNSAPDKSGLPSDRFSAERTGGSVSTLTIQRTQQEDSAVYLCASSFHRYEQYFGPGTRLTVT.